These 21 T cell receptor beta chains were all obtained from the same sample, sequenced in a study of T cells in Graves' hyperthyroidism and ophthalmopathy. RNA transcripts yielded amplified TCR beta CDR3 regions. Using the HTBI primer set, a first-round RT-PCR was run on the TCR CDR3. TCRdb re-analysed the multiplex PCR reads in MiXCR, keeping a single row per CDR3 protein. The table has around 520,000 distinct CDR3 sequences, less than 25% seen once. The sample comprised blood. These receptors originate from a woman in her thirties with Graves' ophthalmopathy.

In this sample, this clonotype turned up many times. The chain combines TRBV20-1 with TRBJ2-4, with TRBD2 identical over 10 bases. The ends lost 6 bases at V and 5 bases at J; junction bases unmatched: 4. This CDR3 comprises 13 residues. CDR1 and CDR2 (germline): DFQATT, SNEGSKA (reference sequence). CDR3 protein: CSAERGGENIQYF. The CDR3 DNA follows: TGCAGTGCAGAGCGGGGGGGCGAAAACATTCAGTACTTC.

The sample holds many counts of this clonotype. The J gene is TRBJ2-7, the V gene TRBV10-3; D is perhaps TRBD2 (6 bases). CDR1 and CDR2 (germline): ENHRY, SYGVKD. V shed 4 bases and J shed 2 bases, with 15 bases lying between them. This CDR3 spans 15 amino acids. Written as DNA, the CDR3 is TGTGCCATCAGTGGGGCTCTGGGCGGGACCTACGAGCAGTACTTC. Amino acids: CAISGALGGTYEQYF.

This clonotype showed up many times. This rearrangement joins TRBV4-3 to TRBJ1-5; D not resolved. This CDR3 region has 15 residues. V lost 0 bases and J lost 3, with 9 bases in between. CDR1 is LGHNA, CDR2 YSLEER, per germline. The CDR3 loop is CASSQDKTNNQPQHF. The DNA for the CDR3 is TGCGCCAGCAGCCAAGATAAGACCAACAATCAGCCCCAGCATTTT.

CDR3 amino acids: CASSQPRTLNTGELFF. The CDR3 nucleotides are TGTGCCAGCAGCCAGCCACGAACTCTGAACACCGGGGAGCTGTTTTTT. The chain combines TRBV3-1 with TRBJ2-2; D gene ambiguous. V lost 3 bases to trimming and J lost 1 base, with 12 bases between them. The length of the CDR3 is 16 residues. Germline CDR1 reads LGHDT; CDR2 reads YNNKEL (reference sequence).

The sample holds many counts of this clonotype. V is TRBV2 and J is TRBJ2-5; no firm D call. Trimming stripped 4 bases from V and 4 bases from J, with 13 bases between. The germline V gene encodes CDR1 SNHLY and CDR2 FYNNEI. CDR3 length: 14 amino acids. The CDR3 is CASSGIWEGETQYF. The CDR3 region has the DNA TGTGCCAGCAGTGGGATCTGGGAAGGAGAGACCCAGTACTTC.

The V gene is TRBV3-1, the J gene TRBJ2-5; 8 bases are a match to TRBD2. CDR3 length: 13 residues. V lost 6 bases and J lost 7; bases outside the gene matches: 7. Germline V lookup: CDR1 LGHDT, CDR2 YNNKEL (reference sequence). CDR3 residues: CASRLAGGGTQYF. The CDR3 DNA reads TGTGCCAGCAGACTCGCGGGGGGCGGGACCCAGTACTTC.

In this sample, this clonotype turned up many times. The chain combines TRBV24-1 with TRBJ2-7; TRBD1 agrees at 9 bases. The CDR3 consists of 15 residues. Per the germline V gene, CDR1 is KGHDR and CDR2 is SFDVKD. Trimming at V came to 2 bases and at J to 3 bases, leaving 4 bases not matched to a gene. The CDR3 region has the DNA TGTGCCACCAGTGATTCGGGACAGGGAAACTACGAGCAGTACTTC. Protein sequence: CATSDSGQGNYEQYF.

This clonotype showed up many times. V is TRBV20-1 and J is TRBJ2-4; a possible D gene is TRBD2 (5 bases). The CDR3 covers 12 residues. V lost 4 bases, J lost 14 bases, and 18 bases lay in between. Looked up from germline, CDR1 is DFQATT and CDR2 is SNEGSKA (reference sequence). The DNA for the CDR3 is TGCAGTGCTAACTCCGGGGAATCGATTAAGTACTTC. Its translation: CSANSGESIKYF.

This clonotype was recorded many times. The chain has TRBV9 and TRBJ1-1; 8 bases are a match to TRBD1. Germline V gives CDR1 SGDLS, CDR2 YYNGEE. The CDR3 length is 14 residues. The junction had 2 bases not matched to a gene; V was cut back by 3 bases and J by 1 base. The CDR3 nucleotides are TGTGCCAGCAGCGAGGACAGGGCGAACACTGAAGCTTTCTTT. Its protein product is CASSEDRANTEAFF.

The gene calls are TRBV13 and TRBJ1-2; maybe TRBD1 (5 bases). The CDR3 length is 15 residues. The germline V gene has CDR1 PRHDT and CDR2 FYEKMQ (reference sequence). The germline V and J ends were trimmed by 4 bases and 5 bases, with 17 bases remaining between them. This chain's CDR3 is CASSSSRTGHYGYTF. CDR3 in DNA: TGTGCCAGCAGCTCCTCCAGGACGGGGCATTATGGCTACACCTTC.

There are many counts of this clonotype. V is TRBV20-1 and J is TRBJ1-1; TRBD1 agrees at 11 bases. From germline, CDR1 is DFQATT and CDR2 SNEGSKA (reference sequence). The CDR3 has 16 residues. Trimming cost V 3 bases and J 1 base; bases outside gene matches: 7. The CDR3 sequence: CSARGTGGPTNTEAFF. As DNA, the CDR3 is TGCAGTGCTAGGGGGACAGGGGGACCGACGAACACTGAAGCTTTCTTT.

This clonotype was picked up a small number of times. The CDR3 protein is CASSWDRENSPLHF. The DNA of the CDR3 is TGTGCCAGCAGCTGGGACAGGGAAAATTCACCCCTCCACTTT. This chain uses TRBV2 with TRBJ1-6, with 9 bases that match TRBD1. Germline V gene lookup returns CDR1 SNHLY and CDR2 FYNNEI. The CDR3 is 14 residues long. The V segment lost 6 bases and the J segment 7 bases; nucleotides outside the gene matches: 4.

The CDR3 nucleotides read TGTGCCAGCTGGGCAGGAGCGGGCGAGACCCAGTACTTC. Its translation: CASWAGAGETQYF. The V call is TRBV12-3 or TRBV12-4, the J call TRBJ2-5; TRBD2 might be the D (6 bases). The CDR3 covers 13 residues. Trimming shortened V by 8 bases and J by 5 bases, and 15 bases separated the two germline ends.

This chain links TRBV5-1 with TRBJ2-5, with D possibly matching TRBD2 (5 bases). The CDR3 loop spans 15 amino acids. Trimming cost V 0 bases and J 5 bases, with 14 bases left between them. Germline V gene lookup returns CDR1 SGHRS and CDR2 YFSETQ. The CDR3 sequence: CASSLEGASLETQYF. CDR3 coding DNA: TGCGCCAGCAGCTTGGAGGGAGCCAGCTTGGAGACCCAGTACTTC.

At least ten counts were recorded for this clonotype. This chain uses TRBV4-2 with TRBJ2-7; D is unclear. Germline CDR1 reads LGHNA; CDR2 reads YNFKEQ. Deletions cut 1 base from V and 5 bases from J, with 12 bases between. This CDR3 comprises 14 residues. The CDR3 loop reads CASSQVDRTDEQYF. The CDR3 coding sequence is TGTGCCAGCAGCCAAGTAGATCGGACGGACGAGCAGTACTTC.

The chain is built from TRBV7-3 and TRBJ1-1; no clear D gene. This CDR3 is built from 13 residues. Germline V gene lookup returns CDR1 SGHTA and CDR2 FQGTGA. V was trimmed by 5 bases and J by 5 bases, leaving 12 bases between them. CDR3 sequence (DNA): TGTGCCAGCAGCCCCACCCCCGATACTGAAGCTTTCTTT. This encodes CASSPTPDTEAFF.

The chain combines TRBV24-1 with TRBJ2-3, with 7 nucleotides matching TRBD1. V was pared by 1 base and J by 1 base, with 1 base of the junction left unmatched. This CDR3 has 15 amino acids. Germline CDR1 and CDR2: KGHDR and SFDVKD. CDR3 DNA: TGTGCCACCAGTGATTTTGGACAGGGCACAGATACGCAGTATTTT. Translation: CATSDFGQGTDTQYF.

V gene TRBV28 combines with J gene TRBJ1-2; D remains unclear. Trimming removed 10 bases from V and 4 bases from J, with 16 bases in between. There are 13 residues in the CDR3. CDR1 is MDHEN, CDR2 SYDVKM, per germline. CDR3 nucleotide sequence: TGTGCCATACAAGGACGGCCTTCCTATGGCTACACCTTC. The encoded protein is CAIQGRPSYGYTF.

Ten or more counts support this clonotype. The chain links TRBV6-1 to TRBJ1-5; 7 positions agree with TRBD1. The trim removed 3 bases at V and 4 bases at J, leaving 0 bases unmatched. In germline, CDR1 is MNHNS, CDR2 SASEGT. This CDR3 spans 13 amino acids. The CDR3 bases are TGTGCCAGCAGTGAGACAGGGAATCAGCCCCAGCATTTT. The encoded protein is CASSETGNQPQHF.

This clonotype was seen many times. V and J are TRBV6-1 and TRBJ1-2; D might be TRBD1 (5 bases). The CDR3 runs to 15 residues. Germline assignment: CDR1 MNHNS and CDR2 SASEGT. V shed 6 bases and J shed 1 base, with 15 bases lying between them. The CDR3 reads CASSPRQNFNYGYTF. For the CDR3, the DNA is TGTGCCAGCAGCCCCCGACAGAACTTTAACTATGGCTACACCTTC.

Turning to this clonotype: This likely comes from a read error, as the CDR3 has no conserved phenylalanine or tryptophan at its end. The gene calls are TRBV11-2 and TRBJ1-2; D is unclear. Trimming cost V 5 bases and J 1 base, with 8 bases left between them. The CDR3 covers 13 residues. In germline, CDR1 is SGHAT, CDR2 FQNNGV. The CDR3 loop reads CASSPTVNYGYTL. The CDR3 nucleotides are TGTGCCAGCAGCCCTACAGTTAACTATGGCTACACCCTC.